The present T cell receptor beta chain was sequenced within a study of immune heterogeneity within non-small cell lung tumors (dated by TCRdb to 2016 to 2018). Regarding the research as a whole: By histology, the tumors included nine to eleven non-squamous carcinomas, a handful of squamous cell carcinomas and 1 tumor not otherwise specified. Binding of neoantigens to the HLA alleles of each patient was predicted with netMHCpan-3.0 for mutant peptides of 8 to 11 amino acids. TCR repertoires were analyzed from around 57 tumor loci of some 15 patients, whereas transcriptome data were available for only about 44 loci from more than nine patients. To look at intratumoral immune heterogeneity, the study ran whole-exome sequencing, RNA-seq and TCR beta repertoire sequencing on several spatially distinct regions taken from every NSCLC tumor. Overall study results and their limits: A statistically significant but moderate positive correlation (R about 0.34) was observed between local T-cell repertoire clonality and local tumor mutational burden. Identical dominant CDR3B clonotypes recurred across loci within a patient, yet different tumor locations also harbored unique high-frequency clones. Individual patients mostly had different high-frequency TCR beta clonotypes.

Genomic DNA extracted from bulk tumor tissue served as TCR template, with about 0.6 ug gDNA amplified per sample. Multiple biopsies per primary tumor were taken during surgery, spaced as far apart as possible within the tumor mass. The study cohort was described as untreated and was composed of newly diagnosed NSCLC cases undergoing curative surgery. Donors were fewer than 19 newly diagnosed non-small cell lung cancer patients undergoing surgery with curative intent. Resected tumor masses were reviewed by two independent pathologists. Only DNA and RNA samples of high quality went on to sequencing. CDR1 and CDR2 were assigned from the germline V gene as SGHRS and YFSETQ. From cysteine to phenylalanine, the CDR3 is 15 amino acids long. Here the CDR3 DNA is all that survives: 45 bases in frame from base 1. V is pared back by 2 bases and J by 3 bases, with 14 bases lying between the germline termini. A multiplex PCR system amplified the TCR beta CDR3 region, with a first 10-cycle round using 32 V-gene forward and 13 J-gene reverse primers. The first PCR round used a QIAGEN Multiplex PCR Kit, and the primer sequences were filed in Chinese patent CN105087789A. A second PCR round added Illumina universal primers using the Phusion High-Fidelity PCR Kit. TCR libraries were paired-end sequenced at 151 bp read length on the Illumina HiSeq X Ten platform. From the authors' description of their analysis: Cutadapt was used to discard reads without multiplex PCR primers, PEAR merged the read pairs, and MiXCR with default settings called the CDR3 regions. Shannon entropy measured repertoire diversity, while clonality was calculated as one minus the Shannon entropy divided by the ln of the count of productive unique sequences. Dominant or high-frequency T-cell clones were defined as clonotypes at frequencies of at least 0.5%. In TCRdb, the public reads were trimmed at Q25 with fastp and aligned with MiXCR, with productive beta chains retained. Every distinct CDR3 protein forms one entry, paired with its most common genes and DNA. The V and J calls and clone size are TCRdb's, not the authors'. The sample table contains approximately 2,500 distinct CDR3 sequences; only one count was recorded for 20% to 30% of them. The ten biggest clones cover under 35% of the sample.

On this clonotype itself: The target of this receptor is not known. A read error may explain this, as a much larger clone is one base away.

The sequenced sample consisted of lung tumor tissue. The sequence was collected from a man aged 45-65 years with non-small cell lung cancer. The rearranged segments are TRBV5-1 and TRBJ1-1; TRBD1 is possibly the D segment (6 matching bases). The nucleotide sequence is TGCGCCAGCAGCTTTCCAGGGGACGGGGACACTGAAGCTTTCTTT. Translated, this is CASSFPGDGDTEAFF.